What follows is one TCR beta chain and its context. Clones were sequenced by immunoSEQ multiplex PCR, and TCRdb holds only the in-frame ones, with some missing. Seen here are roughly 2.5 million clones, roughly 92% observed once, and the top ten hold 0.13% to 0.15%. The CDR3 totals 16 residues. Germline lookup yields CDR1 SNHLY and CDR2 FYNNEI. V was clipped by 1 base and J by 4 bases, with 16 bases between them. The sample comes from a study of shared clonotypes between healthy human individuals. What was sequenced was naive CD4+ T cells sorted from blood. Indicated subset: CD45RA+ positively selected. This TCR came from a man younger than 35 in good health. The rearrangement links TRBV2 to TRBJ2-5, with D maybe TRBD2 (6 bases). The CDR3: CASSEEMTGVGETQYF. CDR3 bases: TGTGCCAGCAGTGAAGAGATGACGGGGGTGGGAGAGACCCAGTACTTC.